This T cell receptor beta chain was identified in a study of cytomegalovirus exposure and HLA in healthy donors. Regarding the study as a whole: Donors were assumed by presence/absence analyses to have roughly uniform sequencing depth. Listed as cytomegalovirus-associated were 164 TCR beta chains.

The PCR made use of 60 Vbeta and 13 Jbeta primers. Libraries were prepared by immunoSEQ multiplex PCR; TCRdb keeps only in-frame clonotypes and omits some of them. The table for this sample gives 95,000 to 150,000 clones. Germline V gene lookup returns CDR1 SEHNR and CDR2 FQNEAQ (reference sequence). There are 13 residues in the CDR3. About this clone: Its antigen is unidentified. Its ends do not fully match the called genes, so a read error is possible.

The gene calls are TRBV7-9 and TRBJ2-7, with 10 bases aligning to TRBD1. What was sequenced was PBMCs. This sequence was found in a man aged 18 to 30 in good health and CMV-seronegative. As DNA, the CDR3 is TGTGCCAGCAGCACCACGGCTAGACAGGGGGCGAGGTTC. It translates to CASSTTARQGARF. The full variable domain, in which reference TRBV7-9 and TRBJ2-7 provide the parts outside the CDR3, is DTGVSQNPRHKITKRGQNVTFRCDPISEHNRLYWYRQTLGQGPEFLTYFQNEAQLEKSRLLSDRFSAERPKGSFSTLEIQRTEQGDSAMYLCASSTTARQGARFGPGTRLTVT.